This T cell receptor beta chain is drawn from a study of T cells in Graves' hyperthyroidism and ophthalmopathy. The overall study: Peripheral blood was secured at the point of initial diagnosis, before any treatment. Study observations and caveats: Ophthalmopathy prediction by the model preceded onset by a median about 6 months. Ophthalmopathy was told apart from stable hyperthyroidism by a 13 V-J model.

From RNA transcripts, TCR beta CDR3 regions were amplified. In the first-round RT-PCR of the TCR CDR3, the HTBI primer set was used. MiXCR was run by TCRdb on the multiplex PCR reads, yielding one entry per CDR3 protein. In the table there are about 410,000 distinct CDR3 sequences, more than 12% of which are singletons. The junction had 1 base not matched to a gene; V was cut back by 0 bases and J by 2 bases. CDR1 LGHNT and CDR2 FRNRAP come from the germline V gene. This CDR3 has 15 residues. Used for diagnoses were clinical symptoms, serum thyroxine and TRAb, thyroid ultrasound and orbital computed tomography. About this clonotype itself: Its antigen is not known.

What was sequenced was blood. This receptor was taken from a woman in her twenties or thirties with Graves' ophthalmopathy. The chain combines TRBV12-5 with TRBJ2-3, with 8 bases identical to TRBD2. The CDR3 loop is CASGLVAGDTDTQYF. CDR3 sequence (DNA): TGTGCTAGTGGTTTGGTAGCGGGGGACACAGATACGCAGTATTTT.